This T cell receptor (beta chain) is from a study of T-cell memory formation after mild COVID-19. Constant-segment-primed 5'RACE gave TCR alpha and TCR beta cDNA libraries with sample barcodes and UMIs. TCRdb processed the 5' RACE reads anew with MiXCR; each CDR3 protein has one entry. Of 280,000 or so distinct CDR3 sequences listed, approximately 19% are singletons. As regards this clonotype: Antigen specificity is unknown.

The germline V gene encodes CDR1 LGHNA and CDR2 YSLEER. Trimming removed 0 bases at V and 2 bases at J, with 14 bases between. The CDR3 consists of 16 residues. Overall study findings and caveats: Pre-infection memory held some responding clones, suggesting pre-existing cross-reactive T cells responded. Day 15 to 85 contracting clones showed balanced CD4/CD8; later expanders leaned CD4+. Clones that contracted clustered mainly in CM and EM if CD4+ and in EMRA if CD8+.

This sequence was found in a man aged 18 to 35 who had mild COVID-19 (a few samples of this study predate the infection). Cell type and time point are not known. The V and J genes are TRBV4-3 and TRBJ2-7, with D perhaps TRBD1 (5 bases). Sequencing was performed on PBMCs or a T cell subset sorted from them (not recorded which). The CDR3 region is CASSQETPLGAYEQYF. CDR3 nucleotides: TGCGCCAGCAGCCAAGAGACGCCCTTAGGGGCCTACGAGCAGTACTTC.